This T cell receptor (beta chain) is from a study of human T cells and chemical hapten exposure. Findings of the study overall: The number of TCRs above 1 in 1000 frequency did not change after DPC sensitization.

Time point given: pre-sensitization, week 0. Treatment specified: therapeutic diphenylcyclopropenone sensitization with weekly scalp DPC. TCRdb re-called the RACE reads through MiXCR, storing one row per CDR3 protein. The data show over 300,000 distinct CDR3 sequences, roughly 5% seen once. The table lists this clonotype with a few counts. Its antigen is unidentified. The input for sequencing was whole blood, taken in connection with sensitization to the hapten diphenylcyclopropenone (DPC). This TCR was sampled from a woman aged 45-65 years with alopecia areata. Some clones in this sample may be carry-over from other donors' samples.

The CDR3 DNA follows: TGTGCCAGCAGCTTCCAGGGGGAAGCTTTCTTT. This encodes CASSFQGEAFF. The chain combines TRBV5-6 with TRBJ1-1; the D gene is possibly TRBD1 (6 bases). Trimming left V 2 bases short and J 8 bases short, with 7 bases between. Germline V gene sequence: CDR1 SGHDT, CDR2 YYEEEE. The CDR3 length is 11 residues.